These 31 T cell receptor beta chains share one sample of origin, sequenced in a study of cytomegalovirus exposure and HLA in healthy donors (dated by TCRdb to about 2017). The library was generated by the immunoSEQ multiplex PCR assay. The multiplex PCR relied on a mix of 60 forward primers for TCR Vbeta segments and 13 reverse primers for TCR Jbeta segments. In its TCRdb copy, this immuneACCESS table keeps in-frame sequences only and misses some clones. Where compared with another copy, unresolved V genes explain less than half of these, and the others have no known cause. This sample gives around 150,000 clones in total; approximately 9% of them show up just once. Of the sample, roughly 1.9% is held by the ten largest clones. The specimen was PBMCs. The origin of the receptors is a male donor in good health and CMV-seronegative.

CDR3 sequence reads: CSGQGADTEAFF. Here the CDR3 DNA reads TGCAGCGGACAGGGGGCAGACACTGAAGCTTTCTTT. V usage is TRBV29-1 and J usage is TRBJ1-1; the match to TRBD1 covers 10 bases. Losses at the gene ends were 7 bases for V and 3 bases for J; bases not matched to a gene: 2. Germline V lookup: CDR1 SQVTM, CDR2 ANQGSEA. The CDR3 runs 12 residues.

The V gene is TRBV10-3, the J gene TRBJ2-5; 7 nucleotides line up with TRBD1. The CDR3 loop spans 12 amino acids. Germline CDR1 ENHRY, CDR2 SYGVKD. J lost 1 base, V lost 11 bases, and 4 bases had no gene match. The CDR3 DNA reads TGTGCCGTCGGGACAGCCCAAGAGACCCAGTACTTC. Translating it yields CAVGTAQETQYF.

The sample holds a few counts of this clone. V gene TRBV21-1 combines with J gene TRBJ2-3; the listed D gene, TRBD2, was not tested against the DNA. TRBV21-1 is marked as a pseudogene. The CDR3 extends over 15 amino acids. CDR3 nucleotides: TGTGCCAGCTTCAAGGACCCGGGGAGCACAGATACGCAGTATTTT. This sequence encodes CASFKDPGSTDTQYF.

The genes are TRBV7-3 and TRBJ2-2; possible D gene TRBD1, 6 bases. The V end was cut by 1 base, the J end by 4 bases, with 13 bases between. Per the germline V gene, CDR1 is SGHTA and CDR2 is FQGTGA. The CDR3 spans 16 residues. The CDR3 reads CASSLRLQGSTGELFF. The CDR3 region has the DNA TGTGCCAGCAGCTTAAGGTTACAGGGTAGCACCGGGGAGCTGTTTTTT.

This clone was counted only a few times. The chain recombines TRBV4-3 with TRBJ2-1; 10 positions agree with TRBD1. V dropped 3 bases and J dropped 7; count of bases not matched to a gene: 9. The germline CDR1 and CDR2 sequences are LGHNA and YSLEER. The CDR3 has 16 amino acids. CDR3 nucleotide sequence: TGCGCCAGCAGCCAGATACGCGGGACAGGGGTTAATGAGCAGTTCTTC. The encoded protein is CASSQIRGTGVNEQFF.

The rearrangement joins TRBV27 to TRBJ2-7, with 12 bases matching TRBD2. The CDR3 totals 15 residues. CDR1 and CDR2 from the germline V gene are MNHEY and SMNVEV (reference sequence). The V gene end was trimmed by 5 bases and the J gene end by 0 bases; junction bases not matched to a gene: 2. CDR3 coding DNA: TGTGCCAGCAGTACTAGCGGGGGGAGCTCCTACGAGCAGTACTTC. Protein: CASSTSGGSSYEQYF.

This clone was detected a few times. As DNA, the CDR3 is TGTGCCAGCAGACCCTCAACTTCTGGAAACACCATATATTTT. Translation gives CASRPSTSGNTIYF. V and J are TRBV2 and TRBJ1-3; no clear D gene. V was trimmed by 6 bases and J by 1 base, leaving 10 bases between them. Germline lookup yields CDR1 SNHLY and CDR2 FYNNEI. The CDR3 runs to 14 residues.

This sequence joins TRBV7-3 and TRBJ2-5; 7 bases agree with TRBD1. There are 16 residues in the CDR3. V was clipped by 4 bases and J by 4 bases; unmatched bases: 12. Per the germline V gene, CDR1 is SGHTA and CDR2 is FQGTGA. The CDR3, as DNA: TGTGCCAGCAGCTCGGGGTCCTCCTCAGGGGGAGAGACCCAGTACTTC. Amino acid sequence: CASSSGSSSGGETQYF.

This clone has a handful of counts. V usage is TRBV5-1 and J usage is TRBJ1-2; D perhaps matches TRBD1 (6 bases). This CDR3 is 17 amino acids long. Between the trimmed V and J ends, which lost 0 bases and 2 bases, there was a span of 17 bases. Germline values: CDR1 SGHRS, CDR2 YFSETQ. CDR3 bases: TGCGCCAGCAGCTTGGCCGTCGGCGGACAGTTGAACTATGGCTACACCTTC. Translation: CASSLAVGGQLNYGYTF.

In nucleotides, the CDR3 is TGTGCCAGCAGTGCCGAGGTCGGAGGCGAGCAGTACTTC. Protein sequence: CASSAEVGGEQYF. The V gene is TRBV2, the J gene TRBJ2-7; D may be TRBD2 (5 bases). Germline V lookup: CDR1 SNHLY, CDR2 FYNNEI. Trimming removed 4 bases at V and 6 bases at J, with 13 bases between. This CDR3 region has 13 residues.

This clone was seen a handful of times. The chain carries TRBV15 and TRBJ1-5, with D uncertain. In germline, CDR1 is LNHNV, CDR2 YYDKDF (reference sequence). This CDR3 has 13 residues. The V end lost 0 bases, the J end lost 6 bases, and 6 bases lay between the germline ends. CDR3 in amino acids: CATSRDPSQPQHF. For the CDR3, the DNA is TGTGCCACCAGCAGAGATCCCTCTCAGCCCCAGCATTTT. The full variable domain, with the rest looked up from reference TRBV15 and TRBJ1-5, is DAMVIQNPRYQVTQFGKPVTLSCSQTLNHNVMYWYQQKSSQAPKLLFHYYDKDFNNEADTPDNFQSRRPNTSFCFLDIRSPGLGDTAMYLCATSRDPSQPQHFGDGTRLSIL.

This CDR3 is CASSWDRQMNTEAFF. CDR3 nucleotides: TGTGCCAGCAGTTGGGACAGGCAAATGAACACTGAAGCTTTCTTT. J is TRBJ1-1 and V is TRBV6-5; 8 bases agree with TRBD1. This CDR3 region has 15 residues. V lost 4 bases, J lost 0 bases, and 4 bases stayed unmatched. Germline V gene lookup returns CDR1 MNHEY and CDR2 SVGAGI.

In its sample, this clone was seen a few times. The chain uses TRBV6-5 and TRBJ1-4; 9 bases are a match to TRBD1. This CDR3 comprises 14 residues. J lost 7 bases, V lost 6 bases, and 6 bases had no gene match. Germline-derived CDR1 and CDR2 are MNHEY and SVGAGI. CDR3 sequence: CASSTTGGSEKLFF. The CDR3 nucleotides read TGTGCCAGCAGCACGACAGGGGGAAGTGAAAAACTGTTTTTT.

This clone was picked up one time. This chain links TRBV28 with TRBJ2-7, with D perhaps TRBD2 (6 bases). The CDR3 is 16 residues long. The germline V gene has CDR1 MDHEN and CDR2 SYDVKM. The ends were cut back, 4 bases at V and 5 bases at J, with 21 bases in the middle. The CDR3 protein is CASSSPNSGASDEQYF. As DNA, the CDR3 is TGTGCCAGCAGTTCCCCCAATAGCGGCGCGTCCGACGAGCAGTACTTC. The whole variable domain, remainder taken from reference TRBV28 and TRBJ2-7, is DVKVTQSSRYLVKRTGEKVFLECVQDMDHENMFWYRQDPGLGLRLIYFSYDVKMKEKGDIPEGYSVSREKKERFSLILESASTNQTSMYLCASSSPNSGASDEQYFGPGTRLTVT.

As DNA, the CDR3 is TGCGCCAGCAGCCAAGTGGCGCAGGGGTCCTACGAGCAGTACTTC. Translating gives CASSQVAQGSYEQYF. This chain uses TRBV4-3 with TRBJ2-7; TRBD1 is a possible D gene (6 bases). Trimming took 1 base from V and 1 from J, leaving 11 bases between them. CDR3 length: 15 residues. The germline CDR1 and CDR2 sequences are LGHNA and YSLEER.

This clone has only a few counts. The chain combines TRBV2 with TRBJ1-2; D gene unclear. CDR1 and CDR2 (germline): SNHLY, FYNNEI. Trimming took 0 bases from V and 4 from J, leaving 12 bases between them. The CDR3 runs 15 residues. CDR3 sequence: CASSEAGRHGYGYTF. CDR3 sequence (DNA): TGTGCCAGCAGTGAAGCAGGTAGACACGGCTATGGCTACACCTTC.

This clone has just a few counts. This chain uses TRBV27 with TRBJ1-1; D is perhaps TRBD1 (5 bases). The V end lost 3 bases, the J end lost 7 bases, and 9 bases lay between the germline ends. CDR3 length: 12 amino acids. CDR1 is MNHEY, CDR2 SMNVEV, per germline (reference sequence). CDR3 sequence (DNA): TGTGCCAGCAGTTTCCAGGGTAATGAAGCTTTCTTT. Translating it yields CASSFQGNEAFF.

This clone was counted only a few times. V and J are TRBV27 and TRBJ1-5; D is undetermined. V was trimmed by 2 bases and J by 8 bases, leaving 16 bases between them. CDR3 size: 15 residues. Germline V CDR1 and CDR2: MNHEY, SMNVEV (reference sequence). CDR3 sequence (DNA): TGTGCCAGCAGTTTAAGTTTGCAGGATTTGGAGCCCCAGCATTTT. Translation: CASSLSLQDLEPQHF.

The CDR3, as DNA: TGTGCCAGCAGCCGACGGGGCCAGGGGGCCCAAGAGACCCAGTACTTC. It codes for CASSRRGQGAQETQYF. V is TRBV5-4 and J is TRBJ2-5; 8 nucleotides align to TRBD1. Germline lookup yields CDR1 SGHNT and CDR2 YYREEE (reference sequence). The CDR3 spans 16 residues. Unmatched junction bases numbered 9, after V lost 4 bases and J lost 1 base.

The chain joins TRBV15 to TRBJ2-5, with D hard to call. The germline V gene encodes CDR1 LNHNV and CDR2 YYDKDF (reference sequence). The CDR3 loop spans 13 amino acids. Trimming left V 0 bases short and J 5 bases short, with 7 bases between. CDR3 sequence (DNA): TGTGCCACCAGCAGAGATCGTCGGGAGACCCAGTACTTC. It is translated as CATSRDRRETQYF.

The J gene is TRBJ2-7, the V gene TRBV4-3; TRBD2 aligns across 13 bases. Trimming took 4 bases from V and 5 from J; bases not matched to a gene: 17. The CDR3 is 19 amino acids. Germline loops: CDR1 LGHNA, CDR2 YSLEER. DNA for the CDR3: TGCGCCAGCAGCCGCGAGCGAGGTACTAGCGGGAGGGCCAGCCACGAGCAGTACTTC. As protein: CASSRERGTSGRASHEQYF.

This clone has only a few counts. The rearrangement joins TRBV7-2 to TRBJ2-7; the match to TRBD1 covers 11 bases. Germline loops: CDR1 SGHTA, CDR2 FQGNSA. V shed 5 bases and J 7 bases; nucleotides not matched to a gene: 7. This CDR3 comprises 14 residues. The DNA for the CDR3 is TGTGCCAGCAGCACGGACAGGGGGCTTAGGGAGCAGTACTTC. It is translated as CASSTDRGLREQYF.

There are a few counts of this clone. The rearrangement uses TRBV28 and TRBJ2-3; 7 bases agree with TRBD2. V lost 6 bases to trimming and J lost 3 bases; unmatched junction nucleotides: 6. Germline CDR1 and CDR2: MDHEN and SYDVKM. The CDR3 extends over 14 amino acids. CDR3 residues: CASRGRGVTDTQYF. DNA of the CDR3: TGTGCCAGCAGGGGCCGGGGGGTAACAGATACGCAGTATTTT.

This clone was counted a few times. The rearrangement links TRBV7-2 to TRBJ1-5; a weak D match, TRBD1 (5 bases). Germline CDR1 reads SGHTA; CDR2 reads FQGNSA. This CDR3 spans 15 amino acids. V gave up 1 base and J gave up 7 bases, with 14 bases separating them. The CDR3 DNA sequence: TGTGCCAGCAGCTTAGAGGGCAGGGCACGCCAGCCCCAGCATTTT. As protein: CASSLEGRARQPQHF.

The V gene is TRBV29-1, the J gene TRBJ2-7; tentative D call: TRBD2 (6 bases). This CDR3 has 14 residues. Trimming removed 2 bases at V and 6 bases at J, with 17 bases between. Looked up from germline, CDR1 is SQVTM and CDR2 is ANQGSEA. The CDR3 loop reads CSVELGAGGFEQYF. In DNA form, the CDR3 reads TGCAGCGTTGAATTAGGGGCAGGAGGGTTCGAGCAGTACTTC.

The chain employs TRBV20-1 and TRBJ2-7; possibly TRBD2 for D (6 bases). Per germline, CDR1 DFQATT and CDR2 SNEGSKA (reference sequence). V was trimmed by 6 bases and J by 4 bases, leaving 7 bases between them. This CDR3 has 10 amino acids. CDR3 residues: CSARGYEQYF. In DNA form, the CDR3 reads TGCAGTGCCCGGGGGTACGAGCAGTACTTC.

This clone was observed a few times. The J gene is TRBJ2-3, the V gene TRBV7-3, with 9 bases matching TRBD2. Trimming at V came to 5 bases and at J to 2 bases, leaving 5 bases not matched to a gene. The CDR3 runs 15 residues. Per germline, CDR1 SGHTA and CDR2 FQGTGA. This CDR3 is CASSRGLASTDTQYF. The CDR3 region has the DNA TGTGCCAGCAGCCGGGGACTAGCATCCACAGATACGCAGTATTTT.

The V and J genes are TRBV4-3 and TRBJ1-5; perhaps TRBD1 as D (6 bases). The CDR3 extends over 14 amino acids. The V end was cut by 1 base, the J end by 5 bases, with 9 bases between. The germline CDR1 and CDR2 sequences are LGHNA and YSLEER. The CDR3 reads CASSQGTDYQPQHF. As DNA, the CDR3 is TGCGCCAGCAGCCAAGGGACAGACTATCAGCCCCAGCATTTT.

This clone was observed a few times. The CDR3 DNA sequence: TGTGCCAGCAGTTTGCAGGGGAATAGCAATCAGCCCCAGCATTTT. Amino acids: CASSLQGNSNQPQHF. This chain uses TRBV28 with TRBJ1-5, with TRBD1 as a possible D gene (6 bases). Trimming stripped 3 bases from V and 0 bases from J, with 9 bases between. Germline-derived CDR1 and CDR2 are MDHEN and SYDVKM. There are 15 residues in the CDR3.

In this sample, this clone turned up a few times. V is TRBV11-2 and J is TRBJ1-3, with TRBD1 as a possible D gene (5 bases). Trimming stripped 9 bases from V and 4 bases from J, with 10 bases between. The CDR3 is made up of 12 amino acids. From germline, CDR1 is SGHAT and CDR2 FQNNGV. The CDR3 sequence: CASSGIGNTIYF. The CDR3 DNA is TGTGCCAGTTCAGGGATAGGAAACACCATATATTTT.

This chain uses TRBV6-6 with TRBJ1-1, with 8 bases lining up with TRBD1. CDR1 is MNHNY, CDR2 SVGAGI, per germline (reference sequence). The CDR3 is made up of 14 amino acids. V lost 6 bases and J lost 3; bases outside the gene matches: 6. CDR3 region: CASRIDRGHTEAFF. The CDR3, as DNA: TGTGCCAGCAGAATCGACAGGGGACACACTGAAGCTTTCTTT.